This T cell receptor beta chain is drawn from a study of blood T cell repertoires in COVID-19. In the original analysis: Quantification of nucleated cells was approximated via reference gene primer amplification. TCRdb's table, derived via immunoSEQ multiplex PCR, lists solely in-frame clones and lacks some. V and J calls and clone size follow that table, whereas D and trimming were derived from the DNA. The sample has over 150,000 clones, 91% seen once. Trimming shortened V by 4 bases and J by 2 bases, and 12 bases separated the two germline ends. Germline lookup yields CDR1 SGHTS and CDR2 YDEGEE. This CDR3 is 14 amino acids long.

The origin of this receptor is a man in his fifties or sixties with acute or convalescent COVID-19. The chain couples TRBV5-8 to TRBJ2-5; a weak D match, TRBD1 (6 bases). Sequencing was carried out using peripheral blood. CDR3 region: CASSIGTPQETQYF. The CDR3, as DNA: TGTGCCAGCAGCATCGGGACACCTCAAGAGACCCAGTACTTC.